This T cell receptor (beta chain) derives from a study of T-cell memory formation after mild COVID-19. TCRdb passed the 5' RACE reads through MiXCR, listing each CDR3 protein once. The sample consists of a few hundred thousand distinct CDR3 sequences, approximately 25% of them appearing once. CDR1 is KGHDR and CDR2 is SFDVKD in the germline V gene. This CDR3 spans 18 amino acids. Germline trimming cut 3 bases from V and 0 bases from J; bases unmatched to any gene: 10. The sequence derives from an adult woman who had mild COVID-19 (a few samples of this study predate the infection). Cell type and time point are not known. Sample: PBMCs or a T cell subset sorted from them (not recorded which). The chain carries TRBV24-1 and TRBJ2-1; 7 bases map to TRBD2. The CDR3 loop reads CATSDKGGRTSSYNEQFF. CDR3 DNA sequence: TGTGCCACCAGTGATAAGGGTGGAAGGACTAGCTCCTACAATGAGCAGTTCTTC.